Presented here are 15 T cell receptor beta chains from one specimen sequenced in a study of T cell repertoires in cytomegalovirus infection. TCRdb used MiXCR to reprocess the reads, holding one entry per CDR3 protein. The sample consists of some 270,000 distinct CDR3 sequences, roughly a fifth of them appearing once. These TCRs' antigens remain unknown. Sequencing used cultured PBMCs, obtained from culture after CMV antigen stimulation. The receptors were gathered from a human donor in good health (CMV status not recorded). Some clones in this sample may be carry-over from other donors' samples.

This clonotype was detected ten times or more. This chain uses TRBV7-2 with TRBJ2-5, with D maybe TRBD2 (6 bases). CDR1 SGHTA and CDR2 FQGNSA come from the germline V gene. V gave up 5 bases and J gave up 5 bases, with 18 bases separating them. The CDR3 is made up of 15 amino acids. This CDR3 reads CASSLNSGGMETQYF. The CDR3 nucleotides are TGTGCCAGCAGCCTAAACTCTGGGGGGATGGAGACCCAGTACTTC.

This clonotype was seen a few times. The rearrangement links TRBV7-9 to TRBJ2-1; tentative D call: TRBD1 (5 bases). Between the trimmed V and J ends, which lost 1 base and 8 bases, there was a span of 24 bases. The germline V gene has CDR1 SEHNR and CDR2 FQNEAQ (reference sequence). The CDR3 totals 18 residues. DNA of the CDR3: TGTGCCAGCAGCTTAGAAGGGCGGTTGGATGGCAGGGTAGATGAGCAGTTCTTC. Its protein is CASSLEGRLDGRVDEQFF.

The V and J genes are TRBV18 and TRBJ1-3; a weak D match, TRBD1 (6 bases). The germline V gene encodes CDR1 KGHSH and CDR2 LQKENI. V was pared by 3 bases and J by 1 base, with 10 bases between. The CDR3 runs 15 residues. The CDR3 DNA sequence: TGTGCCAGCTCACCGTCGGGACAATCTGGAAACACCATATATTTT. Its protein is CASSPSGQSGNTIYF.

The genes are TRBV4-1 and TRBJ1-1; 7 bases are a match to TRBD1. This CDR3 is built from 15 residues. CDR1 is MGHRA, CDR2 YSYEKL, per germline. J lost 0 bases, V lost 2 bases, and 3 bases had no gene match. CDR3 in amino acids: CASSQLQGLNTEAFF. For the CDR3, the DNA is TGCGCCAGCAGCCAATTACAGGGGCTGAACACTGAAGCTTTCTTT.

This clonotype was seen a few times. This chain uses TRBV4-1 with TRBJ2-1; 9 nucleotides line up with TRBD2. This CDR3 region has 16 residues. Germline V gene data show CDR1 as MGHRA and CDR2 as YSYEKL. V lost 5 bases, J lost 2 bases, and 7 bases stayed unmatched. The CDR3 DNA follows: TGCGCCAGCAGCAGCGGGGCGGGAGGGCCCTACAATGAGCAGTTCTTC. Its translation is CASSSGAGGPYNEQFF.

This clonotype was recorded a few times. CDR3 in amino acids: CASSILSLRQTNNYGYTF. In nucleotides, the CDR3 is TGTGCCAGTAGTATCCTCTCACTTCGACAGACCAATAACTATGGCTACACCTTC. The J gene is TRBJ1-2, the V gene TRBV19; possibly TRBD1 for D (5 bases). The germline V gene has CDR1 LNHDA and CDR2 SQIVND (reference sequence). Trimming took off 3 bases at V and 1 base at J, with 21 bases between the two ends. There are 18 residues in the CDR3.

The chain carries TRBV4-2 and TRBJ2-1, with 8 bases lining up with TRBD2. The CDR3 sequence is 17 residues long. In germline, CDR1 is LGHNA, CDR2 YNFKEQ. V lost 0 bases, J lost 6 bases, and 10 bases stayed unmatched. Here the CDR3 DNA reads TGTGCCAGCAGCCAAGAAACGGGAGGGGGAGTTGGCAATGAGCAGTTCTTC. Its protein is CASSQETGGGVGNEQFF.

This chain joins TRBV29-1 and TRBJ2-7, with D possibly being TRBD1 (6 bases). V was trimmed by 7 bases and J by 10 bases, leaving 26 bases between them. The CDR3 has 14 residues. The germline V gene has CDR1 SQVTM and CDR2 ANQGSEA. The CDR3, as DNA: TGCAGCGCCCTATCCGGGACATCCGTATCTCATCAGTACTTC. It yields the protein CSALSGTSVSHQYF.

The rearrangement joins TRBV19 to TRBJ2-7, with 8 positions matching TRBD1. CDR1 is LNHDA, CDR2 SQIVND, per germline (reference sequence). V lost 11 bases to trimming and J lost 3 bases; unmatched junction nucleotides: 21. The CDR3 length is 17 residues. CDR3 sequence reads: CAGQCNAGTGLGYEQYV. DNA for the CDR3: TGTGCCGGCCAGTGTAACGCTGGGACAGGTCTAGGCTACGAGCAGTACGTC.

This clonotype turned up a few times. The chain combines TRBV20-1 with TRBJ1-6; 11 bases align to TRBD1. Trimming cost V 3 bases and J 6 bases; bases outside gene matches: 4. Germline-derived CDR1 and CDR2 are DFQATT and SNEGSKA (reference sequence). The CDR3 extends over 15 amino acids. DNA of the CDR3: TGCAGTGCTAGGGAGGGACAGGGGGGTAATTCACCCCTCCACTTT. This codes for CSAREGQGGNSPLHF.

The chain has TRBV19 and TRBJ1-5, with TRBD1 matching 9 bases. This CDR3 is 15 amino acids long. V was clipped by 6 bases and J by 2 bases; unmatched bases: 5. Germline CDR1 is LNHDA and CDR2 is SQIVND (reference sequence). DNA of the CDR3: TGTGCCAGTAGACAGGGGGCGTCGGGCAATCAGCCCCAGCATTTT. The encoded protein is CASRQGASGNQPQHF.

This chain joins TRBV12-3 or TRBV12-4 and TRBJ1-5, with 7 bases lining up with TRBD1. Trimming removed 3 bases from V and 0 bases from J; junction bases left unmatched: 8. This CDR3 comprises 17 residues. Here the CDR3 reads CASSFNRGVYSNQPQHF. For the CDR3, the DNA is TGTGCCAGCAGTTTTAACAGGGGTGTCTATAGCAATCAGCCCCAGCATTTT.

This clonotype was counted ten times or more. The chain couples TRBV27 to TRBJ1-2, with TRBD1 identical over 10 bases. The CDR3 runs to 17 residues. The germline gives CDR1 MNHEY, CDR2 SMNVEV (reference sequence). J was trimmed by 8 bases and V by 4 bases; bases with no gene match: 16. In DNA, the CDR3 is TGTGCCAGCAGTTGGGGGACAGGGGCAGAATTAAAGGGAGGCTACACCTTC. Protein sequence: CASSWGTGAELKGGYTF.

The sample holds many counts of this clonotype. The chain carries TRBV20-1 and TRBJ1-2; D unresolved. The germline gives CDR1 DFQATT, CDR2 SNEGSKA (reference sequence). V was trimmed by 7 bases and J by 7 bases, leaving 7 bases between them. The CDR3 consists of 9 residues. This CDR3 is CSVLVGYTF. The CDR3 bases are TGCAGTGTCCTGGTTGGCTACACCTTC.

This clonotype was counted a few times. The chain carries TRBV5-4 and TRBJ2-2, with 11 bases that match TRBD1. From germline, CDR1 is SGHNT and CDR2 YYREEE (reference sequence). With 8 bases clipped from V and 1 base from J, the junction kept 10 bases outside the gene matches. The CDR3 covers 17 residues. The CDR3 sequence: CASTGTGGEWNTGELFF. The DNA for the CDR3 is TGTGCCAGTACCGGGACAGGGGGTGAATGGAACACCGGGGAGCTGTTTTTT.